This record covers a single TCR beta chain. As yet, its antigen is unknown. The assay used was immunoSEQ (version v3.0), run at survey level. TCRdb keeps only in-frame clones here, not all; method: immunoSEQ multiplex PCR. The sample yields about 19,000 clones, approximately 82% seen once. V shed 1 base and J shed 4 bases, with 14 bases lying between them. Germline V gives CDR1 GTSNPN, CDR2 SVGIG (reference sequence). This CDR3 comprises 15 residues. This specimen belongs to a study of long-term antiretroviral therapy in people with HIV. Study-level results: Although diversity increased after ART, it remained lower than in transplant donor controls. Regardless of time point, clones expanded before ART dominated the repertoire.

Each specimen consisted of roughly 0.9-10 million cryopreserved PBMC prior to extraction of DNA. The sequence derives from a woman in her 50s with HIV. The sample here was unsorted PBMCs, taken 0.5 years before starting antiretroviral therapy. The V gene is TRBV30, the J gene TRBJ1-3; D not resolved. CDR3 bases: TGTGCCTGGAGTGGGTCCTCCCTGGGCGGAAACACCATATATTTT. Translating gives CAWSGSSLGGNTIYF.